The rows below give T cell receptor beta chains drawn from one sample of a study of regulatory T cells in long-lasting Graves disease. MiXCR, applied by TCRdb to the multiplex PCR reads, yields one record per CDR3 protein. The table shows some 430,000 distinct CDR3 sequences, with 20% to 25% occurring only once. This specimen consisted of peripheral blood mononuclear cells (PBMCs), obtained when the disease was refractory, from a patient treated with antithyroid drugs. The receptors derive from a female donor with Graves disease. The CDR3 runs from the conserved cysteine through the conserved F or W. A D gene is named only where the DNA matches it firmly. Where a row states a size, it is once, few, many or the class of an expanded clone; other rows omit it.

TRBJ2-7,TRBV5-1,.,many,CASSLAGQGYEQYF,TGCGCCAGCAGCTTGGCCGGCCAAGGATACGAGCAGTACTTC
TRBJ2-1,TRBV11-2,TRBD2,many,CASSPLAGYNEQFF,TGTGCCAGCAGCCCGCTAGCGGGGTACAATGAGCAGTTCTTC
TRBJ1-5,TRBV4-3,.,.,CASSQGFSSNQPQHF,TGCGCCAGCAGCCAAGGTTTCAGTAGCAATCAGCCCCAGCATTTT
TRBJ2-7,TRBV29-1,.,few,CSVALDSYEQYF,TGCAGCGTTGCCCTGGACTCCTACGAGCAGTACTTC
TRBJ2-5,TRBV25-1,TRBD1,few,CASTEGAVQETQYF,TGTGCCAGCACCGAGGGGGCAGTCCAAGAGACCCAGTACTTC
TRBJ2-7,TRBV11-2,.,.,CASSSLRPGLRPSYEQYF,TGTGCCAGCAGCTCTCTGCGACCCGGGTTGCGGCCCTCCTACGAGCAGTACTTC
TRBJ2-7,TRBV10-3,.,many,CAISGQRYLDEQYF,TGTGCCATCAGTGGGCAGCGCTACTTGGACGAGCAGTACTTC
TRBJ2-3,TRBV27,.,.,CASSLDQISTDTQYF,TGTGCCAGCAGTTTAGATCAGATTAGCACAGATACGCAGTATTTT
TRBJ1-1,TRBV30,.,many,CAWSAWSVSGEAFF,TGTGCCTGGAGTGCCTGGAGTGTATCCGGTGAAGCTTTCTTT
TRBJ2-2,TRBV6-1,.,few,CASSEAVEGELFF,TGTGCCAGCAGTGAAGCCGTGGAGGGGGAGCTGTTTTTT
TRBJ1-1,TRBV6-1,.,few,CASSPGLPRPGEAFF,TGTGCCAGCAGTCCGGGACTCCCAAGACCCGGTGAAGCTTTCTTT
TRBJ1-1,TRBV28,.,many,CASSPIVINTEAFF,TGTGCCAGCAGTCCAATAGTCATTAACACTGAAGCTTTCTTT
TRBJ1-2,TRBV6-5,TRBD1,many,CASSSNRGHNYGYTF,TGTGCCAGCAGTTCTAACAGGGGACATAACTATGGCTACACCTTC
TRBJ1-1,TRBV7-2,.,many,CASSFASGNTEAFF,TGTGCCAGCAGTTTTGCGTCTGGGAACACTGAAGCTTTCTTT
TRBJ2-7,TRBV11-2,TRBD2,many,CASSLDQLLAASYEQYF,TGTGCCAGCAGCTTAGATCAACTACTAGCGGCCTCCTACGAGCAGTACTTC
TRBJ2-5,TRBV7-2,TRBD2,many,CASSLVGRGEGTQYF,TGTGCCAGCAGCTTAGTAGGGCGGGGGGAAGGGACCCAGTACTTC
TRBJ2-3,TRBV6-1,.,once,CASSPLRLLFGTDTQYF,TGTGCCAGCAGTCCCCTGCGGCTGCTTTTCGGCACAGATACGCAGTATTTT